Presented here are 18 T cell receptor beta chains from one specimen sequenced in a study of cytomegalovirus exposure and HLA in healthy donors. PCR was performed using 60 Vbeta and 13 Jbeta primers. Sequencing was performed with immunoSEQ multiplex PCR; in TCRdb, only in-frame clones are kept and a portion is missing. The data show 95,000 to 130,000 clones, around a tenth seen once. The sequenced sample was PBMCs. The receptors here all came from a man aged 25-45 years in good health and CMV-seronegative.

This clone was detected only a few times. The chain is built from TRBV30 and TRBJ2-7, with D possibly TRBD2 on 5 matching bases. The CDR3 runs to 15 residues. V shed 0 bases and J shed 0 bases, with 12 bases lying between them. Germline CDR1 GTSNPN, CDR2 SVGIG (reference sequence). The chain's CDR3 is CAWSVRGGSSYEQYF. The CDR3 DNA sequence: TGTGCCTGGAGTGTACGGGGTGGGAGCTCCTACGAGCAGTACTTC.

V gene TRBV9 combines with J gene TRBJ2-7; 8 positions agree with TRBD2. Germline V gene data show CDR1 as SGDLS and CDR2 as YYNGEE. V shed 4 bases and J 3 bases; nucleotides not matched to a gene: 9. The CDR3 has 15 residues. In DNA, the CDR3 is TGTGCCAGCAGCCTCCGGGTGAGCGGGAGCTACGAGCAGTACTTC. Translation gives CASSLRVSGSYEQYF.

This chain links TRBV11-3 with TRBJ2-5, with 8 bases identical to TRBD2. The germline V gene encodes CDR1 SGHNT and CDR2 YENEEA. The V segment lost 5 bases and the J segment 3 bases; nucleotides outside the gene matches: 5. The CDR3 sequence is 14 residues long. The CDR3 DNA reads TGTGCCAGCAGCGAACAAGCGGGGGAAGAGACCCAGTACTTC. It specifies CASSEQAGEETQYF.

This clone was picked up a small number of times. The rearrangement joins TRBV5-1 to TRBJ2-6; D is unclear. V was pared by 3 bases and J by 0 bases, with 7 bases between. This CDR3 has 15 residues. Germline V gene lookup returns CDR1 SGHRS and CDR2 YFSETQ. The CDR3 DNA reads TGCGCCAGCAGCTCCGGTATCTCTGGGGCCAACGTCCTGACTTTC. Encoded protein: CASSSGISGANVLTF.

This clone came up a few times. The rearrangement uses TRBV28 and TRBJ2-5; D is perhaps TRBD1 (6 bases). Germline values: CDR1 MDHEN, CDR2 SYDVKM. V was cut by 5 bases and J by 4 bases, with 8 bases left in between. This CDR3 contains 12 residues. The DNA of the CDR3 is TGTGCCAGCAGTACACAGGGAGAGACCCAGTACTTC. It codes for CASSTQGETQYF.

The chain employs TRBV10-3 and TRBJ2-5; a weak D match, TRBD2 (6 bases). This CDR3 has 13 residues. Germline loops: CDR1 ENHRY, CDR2 SYGVKD. V was trimmed by 8 bases and J by 5 bases, leaving 15 bases between them. CDR3 region: CAILASVGETQYF. The DNA for the CDR3 is TGTGCCATCTTGGCTAGCGTAGGGGAGACCCAGTACTTC.

This rearrangement joins TRBV7-2 to TRBJ1-4; possible D gene TRBD1, 6 bases. Germline V gene lookup returns CDR1 SGHTA and CDR2 FQGNSA. The CDR3 spans 15 residues. The ends were cut back, 3 bases at V and 4 bases at J, with 12 bases in the middle. CDR3 coding DNA: TGTGCCAGCAGCTTCAATACAGGGATTAATGAAAAACTGTTTTTT. Protein: CASSFNTGINEKLFF.

The chain links TRBV19 to TRBJ1-2; D is ambiguous. Germline CDR1 is LNHDA and CDR2 is SQIVND (reference sequence). The CDR3 has 16 amino acids. V lost 6 bases to trimming and J lost 0 bases, with 17 bases between them. The CDR3 DNA sequence: TGTGCCAGTAGCTTAAGACACTCTGGCACTAACTATGGCTACACCTTC. Amino acids: CASSLRHSGTNYGYTF. Full variable domain (missing parts from reference TRBV19 and TRBJ1-2): DGGITQSPKYLFRKEGQNVTLSCEQNLNHDAMYWYRQDPGQGLRLIYYSQIVNDFQKGDIAEGYSVSREKKESFPLTVTSAQKNPTAFYLCASSLRHSGTNYGYTFGSGTRLTVV.

This clone showed up just a few times. This rearrangement joins TRBV11-2 to TRBJ2-7; D may be TRBD2 (6 bases). CDR3 length equals 13 residues. Trimming cost V 5 bases and J 3 bases, with 11 bases left between them. The germline V gene encodes CDR1 SGHAT and CDR2 FQNNGV. The CDR3 sequence: CASSAGRVYEQYF. The CDR3 DNA reads TGTGCCAGCAGCGCCGGGAGAGTCTACGAGCAGTACTTC.

This clone was recorded once. This chain joins TRBV5-4 and TRBJ1-2; TRBD1 agrees at 9 bases. V was pared by 5 bases and J by 0 bases, with 8 bases of the junction left unmatched. The CDR3 loop spans 16 amino acids. Germline assignment: CDR1 SGHNT and CDR2 YYREEE (reference sequence). The CDR3 protein is CASRSGQGYSNYGYTF. The DNA for the CDR3 is TGTGCCAGCAGGTCGGGACAGGGCTATTCTAACTATGGCTACACCTTC.

The J gene is TRBJ2-7, the V gene TRBV10-3, with D perhaps TRBD2 (5 bases). Trimming stripped 6 bases from V and 5 bases from J, with 23 bases between. Germline values: CDR1 ENHRY, CDR2 SYGVKD. The CDR3 consists of 16 residues. CDR3 amino acids: CAIRTSGTNQNHEQYF. The CDR3, as DNA: TGTGCCATCAGAACCAGCGGAACCAACCAGAACCACGAGCAGTACTTC.

This chain links TRBV5-8 with TRBJ1-2; TRBD1 matches at 7 bases. The CDR3 loop spans 16 amino acids. Trimming cost V 0 bases and J 7 bases; bases outside gene matches: 12. Germline CDR1 SGHTS, CDR2 YDEGEE. The CDR3: CASSLGTTGFKGGYTF. The CDR3 coding sequence is TGTGCCAGCAGCTTGGGGACGACAGGGTTTAAGGGTGGCTACACCTTC.

In its sample, this clone was seen a few times. CDR3 protein: CASSSWSTDTQYF. In DNA, the CDR3 is TGTGCCAGCAGTAGCTGGAGCACAGATACGCAGTATTTT. The chain links TRBV2 to TRBJ2-3; D gene unclear. This CDR3 has 13 residues. The germline V and J ends were trimmed by 5 bases and 0 bases, with 6 bases remaining between them. Germline assignment: CDR1 SNHLY and CDR2 FYNNEI.

The chain uses TRBV19 and TRBJ2-5, with 10 bases identical to TRBD1. J lost 1 base, V lost 3 bases, and 5 bases had no gene match. Germline V CDR1 and CDR2: LNHDA, SQIVND (reference sequence). There are 16 residues in the CDR3. The CDR3 DNA follows: TGTGCCAGTAGTATCGACAGGGGGCGGCCCCAAGAGACCCAGTACTTC. This sequence encodes CASSIDRGRPQETQYF.

This clone was counted between two and nine times. This chain connects TRBV19 to TRBJ2-1; TRBD2 matches 7 bases. Germline V CDR1 and CDR2: LNHDA, SQIVND (reference sequence). The J segment lost 8 bases and the V segment lost 5 bases, leaving 6 bases of the junction unmatched. CDR3 size: 13 residues. CDR3 DNA sequence: TGTGCCAGTAGTTTGGGACGGGGGGATGAGCAGTTCTTC. This translates into CASSLGRGDEQFF.

The J gene is TRBJ1-6, the V gene TRBV6-5, with 8 bases that match TRBD1. The CDR3 runs 14 residues. CDR1 MNHEY and CDR2 SVGAGI come from the germline V gene. The junction had 10 bases not matched to a gene; V was cut back by 9 bases and J by 9 bases. The CDR3 spells CARIRGPRLSPLHF. The CDR3 bases are TGTGCCAGAATCAGGGGGCCTAGGCTTTCACCCCTCCACTTT.

The chain has TRBV6-1 and TRBJ1-6; TRBD1 aligns across 8 bases. The CDR3 is made up of 16 amino acids. Germline V gene data show CDR1 as MNHNS and CDR2 as SASEGT. The V gene end was trimmed by 4 bases and the J gene end by 3 bases; junction bases not matched to a gene: 5. The CDR3 nucleotides read TGTGCCAGCAGTGCTAACGACAGGGGCTATAATTCACCCCTCCACTTT. It is translated as CASSANDRGYNSPLHF.

This clone has just a few counts. Written as DNA, the CDR3 is TGTGCCAGCAGCGCCCGACAGGGGGCGGCCGGGGAGCTGTTTTTT. Its protein product is CASSARQGAAGELFF. The chain has TRBV5-4 and TRBJ2-2; 10 bases match TRBD1. Germline trimming cut 4 bases from V and 6 bases from J; bases unmatched to any gene: 6. CDR3 length: 15 amino acids. CDR1 and CDR2 from the germline V gene are SGHNT and YYREEE (reference sequence).